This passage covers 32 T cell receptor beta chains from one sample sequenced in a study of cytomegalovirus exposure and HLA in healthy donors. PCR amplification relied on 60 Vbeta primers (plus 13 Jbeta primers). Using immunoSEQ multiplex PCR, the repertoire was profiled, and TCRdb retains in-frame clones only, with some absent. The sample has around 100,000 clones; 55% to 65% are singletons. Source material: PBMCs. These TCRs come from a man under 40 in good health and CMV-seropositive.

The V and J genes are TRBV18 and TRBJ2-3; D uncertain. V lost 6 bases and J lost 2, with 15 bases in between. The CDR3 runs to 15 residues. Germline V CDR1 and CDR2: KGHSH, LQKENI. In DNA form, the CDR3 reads TGTGCCAGCTCTTCCAAAAACAGAATCACAGATACGCAGTATTTT. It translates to CASSSKNRITDTQYF.

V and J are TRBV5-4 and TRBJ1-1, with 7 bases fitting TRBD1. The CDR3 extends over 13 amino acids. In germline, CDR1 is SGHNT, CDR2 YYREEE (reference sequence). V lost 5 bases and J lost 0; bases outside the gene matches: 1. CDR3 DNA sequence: TGTGCCAGCAGGGGACAGCTGAACACTGAAGCTTTCTTT. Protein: CASRGQLNTEAFF.

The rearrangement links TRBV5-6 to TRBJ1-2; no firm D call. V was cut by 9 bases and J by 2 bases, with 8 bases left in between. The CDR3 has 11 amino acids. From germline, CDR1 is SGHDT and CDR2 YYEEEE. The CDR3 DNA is TGTGCCACCGGTCGGAACTATGGCTACACCTTC. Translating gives CATGRNYGYTF.

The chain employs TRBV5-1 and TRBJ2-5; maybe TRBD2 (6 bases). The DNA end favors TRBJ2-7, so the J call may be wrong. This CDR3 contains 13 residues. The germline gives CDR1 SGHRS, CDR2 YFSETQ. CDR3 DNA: TGCGCCAGCAGCGCGCGGGATTCCTACGAGCAGTACTTC. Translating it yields CASSARDSYEQYF.

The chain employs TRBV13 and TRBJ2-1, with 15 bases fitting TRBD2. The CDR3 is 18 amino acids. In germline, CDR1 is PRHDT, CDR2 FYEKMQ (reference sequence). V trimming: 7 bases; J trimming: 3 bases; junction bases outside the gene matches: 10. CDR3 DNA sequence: TGTGCCAGCACCCGGACTAGCGGGGGGGCCGTATTCTACAATGAGCAGTTCTTC. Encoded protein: CASTRTSGGAVFYNEQFF.

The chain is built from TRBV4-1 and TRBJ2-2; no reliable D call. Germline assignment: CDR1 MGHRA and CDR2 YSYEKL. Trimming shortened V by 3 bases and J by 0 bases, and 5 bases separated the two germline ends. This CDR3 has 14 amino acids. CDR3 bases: TGCGCCAGCAGCCATCCCGCGAACACCGGGGAGCTGTTTTTT. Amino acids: CASSHPANTGELFF.

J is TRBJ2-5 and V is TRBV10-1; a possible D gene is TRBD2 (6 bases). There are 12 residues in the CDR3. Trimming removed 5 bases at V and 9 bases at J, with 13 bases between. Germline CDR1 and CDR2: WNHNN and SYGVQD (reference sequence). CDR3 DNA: TGCGCCAGCAGTAAGGAGGGTTTGTCCCAGTACTTC. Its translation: CASSKEGLSQYF.

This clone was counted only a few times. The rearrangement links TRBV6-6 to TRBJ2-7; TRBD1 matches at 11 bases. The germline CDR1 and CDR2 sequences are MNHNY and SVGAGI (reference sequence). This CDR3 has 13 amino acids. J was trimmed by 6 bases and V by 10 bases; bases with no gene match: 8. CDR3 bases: TGTGCCACCGTGGACAGGGGGCTCTTCGAGCAGTACTTC. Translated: CATVDRGLFEQYF.

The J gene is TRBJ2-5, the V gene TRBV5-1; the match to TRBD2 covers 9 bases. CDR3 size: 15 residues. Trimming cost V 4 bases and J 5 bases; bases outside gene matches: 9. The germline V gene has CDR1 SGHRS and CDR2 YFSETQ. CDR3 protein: CASSGGGGLAETQYF. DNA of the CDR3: TGCGCCAGCAGCGGAGGCGGGGGACTAGCTGAGACCCAGTACTTC. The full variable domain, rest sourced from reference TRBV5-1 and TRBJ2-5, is KAGVTQTPRYLIKTRGQQVTLSCSPISGHRSVSWYQQTPGQGLQFLFEYFSETQRNKGNFPGRFSGRQFSNSRSEMNVSTLELGDSALYLCASSGGGGLAETQYFGPGTRLLVL.

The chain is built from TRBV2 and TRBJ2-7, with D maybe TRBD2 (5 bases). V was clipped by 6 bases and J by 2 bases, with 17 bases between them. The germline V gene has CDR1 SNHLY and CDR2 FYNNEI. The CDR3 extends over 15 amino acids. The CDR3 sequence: CASSAGPVPTYEQYF. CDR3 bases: TGTGCCAGCAGCGCGGGTCCGGTCCCAACCTACGAGCAGTACTTC.

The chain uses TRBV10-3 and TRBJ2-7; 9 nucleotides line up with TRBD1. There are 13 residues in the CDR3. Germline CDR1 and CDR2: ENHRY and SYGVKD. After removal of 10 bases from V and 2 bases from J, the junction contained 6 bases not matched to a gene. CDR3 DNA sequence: TGTGCCACCGCCGGGACAGGGACCTACGAGCAGTACTTC. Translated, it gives CATAGTGTYEQYF.

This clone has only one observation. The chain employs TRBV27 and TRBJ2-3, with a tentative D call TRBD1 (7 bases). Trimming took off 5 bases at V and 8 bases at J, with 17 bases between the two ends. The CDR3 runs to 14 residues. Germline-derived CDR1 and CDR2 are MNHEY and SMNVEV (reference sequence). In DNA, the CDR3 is TGTGCCAGCAGTATGGGACTCGAGGGGGCTACGCAGTATTTT. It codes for CASSMGLEGATQYF.

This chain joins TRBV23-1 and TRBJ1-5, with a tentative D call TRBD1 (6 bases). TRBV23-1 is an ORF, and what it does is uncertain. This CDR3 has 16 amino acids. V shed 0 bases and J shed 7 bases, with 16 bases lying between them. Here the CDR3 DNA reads TGCGCCAGCAGTCAATCGCAGGGGCGCGATATCCAGCCCCAGCATTTT. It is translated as CASSQSQGRDIQPQHF.

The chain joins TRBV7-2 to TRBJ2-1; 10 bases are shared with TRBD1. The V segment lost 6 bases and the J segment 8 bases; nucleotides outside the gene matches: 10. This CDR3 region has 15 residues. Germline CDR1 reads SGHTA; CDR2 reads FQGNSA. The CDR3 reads CASSSTGGLWYEQFF. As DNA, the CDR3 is TGTGCCAGCAGTTCGACAGGGGGCTTATGGTATGAGCAGTTCTTC. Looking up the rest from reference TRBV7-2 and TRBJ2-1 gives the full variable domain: GAGVSQSPSNKVTEKGKDVELRCDPISGHTALYWYRQSLGQGLEFLIYFQGNSAPDKSGLPSDRFSAERTGGSVSTLTIQRTQQEDSAVYLCASSSTGGLWYEQFFGPGTRLTVL.

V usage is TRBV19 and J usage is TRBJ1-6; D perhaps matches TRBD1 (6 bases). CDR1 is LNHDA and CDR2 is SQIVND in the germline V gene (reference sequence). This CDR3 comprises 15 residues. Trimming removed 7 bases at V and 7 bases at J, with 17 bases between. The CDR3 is CASTDQTGSNSPLHF. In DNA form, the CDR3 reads TGTGCCAGTACCGACCAGACAGGTTCCAATTCACCCCTCCACTTT.

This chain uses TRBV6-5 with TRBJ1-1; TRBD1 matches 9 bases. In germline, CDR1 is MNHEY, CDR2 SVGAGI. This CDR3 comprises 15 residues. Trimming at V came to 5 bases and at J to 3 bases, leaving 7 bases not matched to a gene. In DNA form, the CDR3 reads TGTGCCAGCAGTACAAGGGACAGGGAGGACACTGAAGCTTTCTTT. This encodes CASSTRDREDTEAFF.

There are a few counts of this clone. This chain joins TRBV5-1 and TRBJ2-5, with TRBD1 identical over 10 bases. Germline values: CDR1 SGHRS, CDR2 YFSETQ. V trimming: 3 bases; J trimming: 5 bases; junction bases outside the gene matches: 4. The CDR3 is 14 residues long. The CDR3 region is CASSSTGGRETQYF. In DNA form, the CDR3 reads TGCGCCAGCAGCTCGACAGGGGGCAGGGAGACCCAGTACTTC.

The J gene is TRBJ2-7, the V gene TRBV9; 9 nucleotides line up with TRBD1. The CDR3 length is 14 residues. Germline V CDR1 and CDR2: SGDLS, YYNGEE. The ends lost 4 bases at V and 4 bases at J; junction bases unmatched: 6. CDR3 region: CASSPRDREYEQYF. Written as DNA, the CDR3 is TGTGCCAGCAGCCCCCGGGACAGGGAATACGAGCAGTACTTC.

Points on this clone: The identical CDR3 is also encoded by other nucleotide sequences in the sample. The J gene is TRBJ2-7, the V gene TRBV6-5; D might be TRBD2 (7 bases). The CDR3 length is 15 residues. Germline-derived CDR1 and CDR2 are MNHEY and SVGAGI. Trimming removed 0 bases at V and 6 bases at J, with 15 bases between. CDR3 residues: CASSYSEGGSREQYF. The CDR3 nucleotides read TGTGCCAGCAGTTACTCGGAGGGGGGGAGTCGCGAGCAGTACTTC.

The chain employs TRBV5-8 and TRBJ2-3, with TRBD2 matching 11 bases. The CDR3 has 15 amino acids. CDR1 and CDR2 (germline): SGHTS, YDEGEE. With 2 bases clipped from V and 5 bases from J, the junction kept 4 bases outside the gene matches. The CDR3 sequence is CASSFSGGALDTQYF. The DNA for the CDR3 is TGTGCCAGCAGCTTTAGCGGGGGGGCCTTAGATACGCAGTATTTT.

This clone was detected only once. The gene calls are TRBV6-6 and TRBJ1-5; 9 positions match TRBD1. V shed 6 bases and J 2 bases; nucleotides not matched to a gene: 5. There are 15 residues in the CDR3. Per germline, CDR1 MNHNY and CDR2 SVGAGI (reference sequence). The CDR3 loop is CASSGQGLGNQPQHF. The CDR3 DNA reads TGTGCCAGCAGCGGACAGGGGTTGGGCAATCAGCCCCAGCATTTT.

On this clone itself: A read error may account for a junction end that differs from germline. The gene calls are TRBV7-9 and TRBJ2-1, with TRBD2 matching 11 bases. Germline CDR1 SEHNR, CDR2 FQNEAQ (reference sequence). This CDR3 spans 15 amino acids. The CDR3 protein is CSSTLTSGERNEQFF. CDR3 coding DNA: TGTTCCAGCACCCTGACTAGCGGGGAGCGCAATGAGCAGTTCTTC.

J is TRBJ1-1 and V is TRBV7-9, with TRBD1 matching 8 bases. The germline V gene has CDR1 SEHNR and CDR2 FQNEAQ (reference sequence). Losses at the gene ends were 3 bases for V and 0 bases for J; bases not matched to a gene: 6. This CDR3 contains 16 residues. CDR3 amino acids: CASSLKPDRVNTEAFF. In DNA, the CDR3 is TGTGCCAGCAGCTTGAAGCCGGACAGGGTGAACACTGAAGCTTTCTTT.

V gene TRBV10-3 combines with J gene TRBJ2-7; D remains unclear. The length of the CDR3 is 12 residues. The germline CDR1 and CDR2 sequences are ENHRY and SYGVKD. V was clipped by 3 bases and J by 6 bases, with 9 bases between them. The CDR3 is CAISDDWSEQYF. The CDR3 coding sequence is TGTGCCATCAGTGACGACTGGTCCGAGCAGTACTTC.

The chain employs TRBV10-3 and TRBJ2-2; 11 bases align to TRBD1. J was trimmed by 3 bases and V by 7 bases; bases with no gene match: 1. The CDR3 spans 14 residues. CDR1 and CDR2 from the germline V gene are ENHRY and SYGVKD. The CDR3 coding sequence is TGTGCCATCATGGGACAGGGGGACACCGGGGAGCTGTTTTTT. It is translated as CAIMGQGDTGELFF.

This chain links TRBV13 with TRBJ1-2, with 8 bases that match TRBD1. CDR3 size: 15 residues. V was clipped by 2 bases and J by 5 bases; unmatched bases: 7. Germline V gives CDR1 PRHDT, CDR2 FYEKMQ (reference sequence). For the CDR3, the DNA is TGTGCCAGCAGCTTAAAGACAGGGGAGGCATATGGCTACACCTTC. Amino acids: CASSLKTGEAYGYTF.

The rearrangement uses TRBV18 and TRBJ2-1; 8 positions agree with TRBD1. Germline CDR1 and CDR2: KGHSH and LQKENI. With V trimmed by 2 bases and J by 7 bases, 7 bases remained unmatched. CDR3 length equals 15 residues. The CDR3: CASSPDRGLGNEQFF. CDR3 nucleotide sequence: TGTGCCAGCTCACCAGACAGGGGTTTGGGAAATGAGCAGTTCTTC.

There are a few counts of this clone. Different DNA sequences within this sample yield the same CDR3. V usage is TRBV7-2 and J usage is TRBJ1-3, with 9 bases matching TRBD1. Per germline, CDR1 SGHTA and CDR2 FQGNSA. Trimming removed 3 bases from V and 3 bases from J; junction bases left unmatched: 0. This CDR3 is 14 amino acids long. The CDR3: CASSLTGGGNTIYF. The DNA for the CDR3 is TGTGCCAGCAGCTTGACAGGGGGTGGAAACACCATATATTTT.

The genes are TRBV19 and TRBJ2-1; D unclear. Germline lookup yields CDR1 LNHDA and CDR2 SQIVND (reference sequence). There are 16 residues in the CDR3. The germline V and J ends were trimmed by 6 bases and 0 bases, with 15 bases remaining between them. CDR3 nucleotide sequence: TGTGCCAGTAGGCCAACTACCGCGAGCTCCTACAATGAGCAGTTCTTC. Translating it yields CASRPTTASSYNEQFF.

In DNA form, the CDR3 reads TGTGCCAGCAGCTTGCTTGGGAGTTACGAGCAGTACTTC. This translates into CASSLLGSYEQYF. The J gene is TRBJ2-7, the V gene TRBV5-5; possibly TRBD2 for D (5 bases). Germline V gives CDR1 SGHKS, CDR2 YYEKEE (reference sequence). This CDR3 contains 13 residues. Trimming left V 1 base short and J 4 bases short, with 9 bases between.

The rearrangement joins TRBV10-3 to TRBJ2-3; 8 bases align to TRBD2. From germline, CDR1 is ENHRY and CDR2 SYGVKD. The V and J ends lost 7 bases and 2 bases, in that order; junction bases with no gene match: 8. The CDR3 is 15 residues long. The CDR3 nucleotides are TGTGCCATCATGACGGGGGGGGCTGTCACAGATACGCAGTATTTT. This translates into CAIMTGGAVTDTQYF.

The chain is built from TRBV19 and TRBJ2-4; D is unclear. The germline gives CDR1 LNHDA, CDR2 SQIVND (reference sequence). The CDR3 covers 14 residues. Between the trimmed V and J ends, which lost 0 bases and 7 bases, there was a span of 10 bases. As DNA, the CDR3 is TGTGCCAGTAGTATAGACCAAGCCGGGAACATTCAGTACTTC. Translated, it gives CASSIDQAGNIQYF.